This T cell receptor (beta chain) is drawn from a study of low-dose radiotherapy and immunotherapy resistance in tumors. About the study: The patients were given nivolumab 240 mg every two weeks and ipilimumab 1 mg/kg every six weeks, through an intravenous route.

With TRAV- and TRBV-specific primers, first-strand cDNA was made, covering the alpha and beta chains. A 20-cycle PCR with a constant-region primer and V-primer adapter amplified TCRs. TCRdb independently ran MiXCR on the reads; one entry per CDR3 protein. The sample shows 57,000 or so distinct CDR3 sequences, about 25% of them seen only once. The germline V gene encodes CDR1 DFQATT and CDR2 SNEGSKA (reference sequence). Trimming stripped 4 bases from V and 0 bases from J, with 16 bases between. The CDR3 totals 16 residues. The time point denotes: before trial treatment. Low-dose radiotherapy, low-dose cyclophosphamide, aspirin, ipilimumab and nivolumab were all given to the donors. Advanced solid tumors without tumor-infiltrating lymphocytes were required for inclusion.

The TCR sequence derives from a male donor with prostate cancer. The specimen comprised PBMCs, sampled before treatment. This chain joins TRBV20-1 and TRBJ2-1, with D possibly TRBD2 on 6 matching bases. Written as DNA, the CDR3 is TGCAGTGCTATAAAGGTGGCGGGGTACTCCTACAATGAGCAGTTCTTC. It codes for CSAIKVAGYSYNEQFF.